This T cell receptor (beta chain) emerged from a study of monozygotic twins with inflammatory bowel disease. Study findings and constraints: Especially with disease activity, IBD patients had fewer clonotypes in common with others than healthy twins did. Added variability in patient repertoires may stem from differing immunosuppressive treatments.

TCRdb reprocessed the 5' RACE reads, keeping one entry per CDR3 protein, no DNA. This listing includes about 300,000 distinct CDR3 sequences. A word on this clonotype: No antigen is known for it.

Staff drew a roughly 2.5 ml blood sample from each donor. No T cells were sorted before total RNA was taken from whole blood. The sequence was collected from a human donor with ulcerative colitis or Crohn's disease, or a healthy co-twin of an affected twin (not recorded which). Source material: blood.

Here the CDR3 reads CSVGNRGGEQYF. The chain combines TRBV29-1 with TRBJ2-7; TCRdb picks TRBD1, but there is no DNA to check that call. CDR3 length: 12 amino acids. Germline-derived CDR1 and CDR2 are SQVTM and ANQGSEA.